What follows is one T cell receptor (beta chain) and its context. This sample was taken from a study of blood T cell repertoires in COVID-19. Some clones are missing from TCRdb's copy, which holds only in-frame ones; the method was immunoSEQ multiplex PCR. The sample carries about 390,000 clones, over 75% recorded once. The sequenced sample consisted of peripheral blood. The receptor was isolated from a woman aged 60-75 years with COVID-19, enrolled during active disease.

As DNA, the CDR3 is TGTGCCGCAGGCGACAGCTCCTACGAGCAGTACTTC. It yields the protein CAAGDSSYEQYF. The J gene is TRBJ2-7, the V gene TRBV25-1; D perhaps matches TRBD1 (5 bases). This CDR3 has 12 residues. Germline CDR1 reads MGHDK; CDR2 reads SYGVNS. V lost 11 bases, J lost 0 bases, and 11 bases lay in between.